Described below is a single T cell receptor (beta chain) sequence and its context. Its antigen is currently unknown. This specimen comes from a study of shared clonotypes between healthy human individuals. Points from the study as a whole: Shared clonotypes across all four donors exceeded non-shared ones in generation probability. Some naive CD4 clonotypes, about 5.5%, turned up in common across several donors.

Germline CDR1 is GTSNPN and CDR2 is SVGIG (reference sequence). The CDR3 consists of 12 residues. Deletions cut 0 bases from V and 6 bases from J, with 9 bases between. For sorted subsets, about 190 ng DNA per replicate equaled approximately 30,000 T cell genomes. This table comes from immunoSEQ multiplex PCR, and its TCRdb copy is limited to in-frame clones, with some not included. The table records about 2.4 million clones, 93% of them present only once. This chain links TRBV30 with TRBJ2-7, with a possible D match to TRBD2 (5 bases). The sample comprised naive CD4+ T cells from PBMCs. Documented subset: CD45RA+ positively selected. This TCR was recovered from a man younger than 30 in good health. Some clones in this sample may be carry-over from other donors' samples. For the CDR3, the DNA is TGTGCCTGGAGTGTACTTCGGGGCGAGCAGTACTTC. It is translated as CAWSVLRGEQYF.